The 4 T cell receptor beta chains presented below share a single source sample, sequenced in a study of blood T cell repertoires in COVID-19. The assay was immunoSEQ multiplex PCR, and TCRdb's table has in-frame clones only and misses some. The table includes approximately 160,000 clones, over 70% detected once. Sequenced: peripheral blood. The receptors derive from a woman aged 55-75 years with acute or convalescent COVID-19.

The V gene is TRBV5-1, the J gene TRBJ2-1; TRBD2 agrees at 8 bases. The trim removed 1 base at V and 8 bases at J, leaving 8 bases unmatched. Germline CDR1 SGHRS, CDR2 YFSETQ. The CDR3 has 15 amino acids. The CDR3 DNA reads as TGCGCCAGCAGCTTGACTACTACGGGAGGGGATGAGCAGTTCTTC. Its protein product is CASSLTTTGGDEQFF.

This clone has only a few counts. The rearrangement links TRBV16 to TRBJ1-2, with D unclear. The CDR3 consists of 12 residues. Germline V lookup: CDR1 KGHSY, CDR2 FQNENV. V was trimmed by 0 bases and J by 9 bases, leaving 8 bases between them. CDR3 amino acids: CASSQSGSRYTF. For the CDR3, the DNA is TGTGCCAGCAGCCAATCGGGTAGCCGCTACACCTTC.

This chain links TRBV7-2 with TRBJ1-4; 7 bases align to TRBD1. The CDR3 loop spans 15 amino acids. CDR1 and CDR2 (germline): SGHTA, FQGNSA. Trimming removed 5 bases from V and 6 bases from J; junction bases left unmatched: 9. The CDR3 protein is CASSATGVGDEKLFF. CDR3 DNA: TGTGCCAGCAGCGCCACAGGGGTGGGGGATGAAAAACTGTTTTTT.

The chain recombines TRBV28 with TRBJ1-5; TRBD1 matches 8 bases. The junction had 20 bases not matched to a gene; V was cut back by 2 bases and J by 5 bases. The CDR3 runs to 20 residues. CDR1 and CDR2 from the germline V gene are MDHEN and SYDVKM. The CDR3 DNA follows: TGTGCCAGCAGTTTAAATTTCAGCCCTTGGACAGGGCAGGTCTATCAGCCCCAGCATTTT. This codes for CASSLNFSPWTGQVYQPQHF.